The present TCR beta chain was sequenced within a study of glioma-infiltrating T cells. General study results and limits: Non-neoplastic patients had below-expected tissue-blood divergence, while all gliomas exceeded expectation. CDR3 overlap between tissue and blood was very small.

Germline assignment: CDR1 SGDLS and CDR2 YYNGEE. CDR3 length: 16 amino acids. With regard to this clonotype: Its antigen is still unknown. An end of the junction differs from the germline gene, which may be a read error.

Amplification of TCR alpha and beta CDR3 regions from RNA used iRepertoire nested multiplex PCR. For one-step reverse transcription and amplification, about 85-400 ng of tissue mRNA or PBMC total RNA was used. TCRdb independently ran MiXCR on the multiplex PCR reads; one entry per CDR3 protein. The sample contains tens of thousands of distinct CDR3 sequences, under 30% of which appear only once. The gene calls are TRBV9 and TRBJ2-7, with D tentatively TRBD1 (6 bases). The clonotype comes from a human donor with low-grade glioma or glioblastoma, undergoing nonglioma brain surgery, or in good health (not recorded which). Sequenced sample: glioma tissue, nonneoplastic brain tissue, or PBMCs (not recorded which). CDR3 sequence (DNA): TGTGCCAGCAGCGTAGCAGAAGGTGAGGGGGTCTACAAGCAGTACTTC. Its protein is CASSVAEGEGVYKQYF.